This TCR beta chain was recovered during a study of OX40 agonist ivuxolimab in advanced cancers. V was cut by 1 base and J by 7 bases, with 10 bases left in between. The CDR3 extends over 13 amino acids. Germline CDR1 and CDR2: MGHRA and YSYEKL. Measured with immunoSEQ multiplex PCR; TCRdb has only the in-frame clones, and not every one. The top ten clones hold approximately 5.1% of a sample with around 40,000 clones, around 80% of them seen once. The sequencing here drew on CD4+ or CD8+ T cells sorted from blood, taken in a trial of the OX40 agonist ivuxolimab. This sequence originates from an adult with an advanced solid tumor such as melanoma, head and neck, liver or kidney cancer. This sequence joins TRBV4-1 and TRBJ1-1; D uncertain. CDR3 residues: CASSQGWQLEAFF. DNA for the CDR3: TGCGCCAGCAGCCAAGGATGGCAGCTTGAAGCTTTCTTT.